A single T cell receptor beta chain is shown here with its context. The target antigen is unknown. An end of the junction differs from the germline gene, which may be a read error. This specimen belongs to a study of response to subunit inactivated influenza vaccine. Study-level findings and limits: Every seasonal influenza vaccination brings in few new T cells, the authors suggested.

TCRdb recomputed calls from the RT-PCR reads with MiXCR, one row per CDR3 protein. The sample shows under 550,000 distinct CDR3 sequences, less than 10% of them seen only once. The CDR3 runs 17 residues. The V gene's germline CDR1 is MDHEN and CDR2 SYDVKM. Sequenced here: PBMCs from blood, sampled around 2 years after vaccination. The chain links TRBV28 to TRBJ1-1, with D tentatively TRBD1 (6 bases). The receptor was isolated from a man aged 45-69 years who received an inactivated influenza vaccine. The CDR3 DNA is TGTGCCAGCAGTCCCATCACAGGGCCGGAACTGAACTCTGAAGCTTTCTTT. It translates to CASSPITGPELNSEAFF.